Below are 5 T cell receptor beta chains sequenced from a single sample in a study of blood T cell repertoires in COVID-19. Assay: immunoSEQ multiplex PCR; the TCRdb copy retains only in-frame clones and omits some. The data contain a few hundred thousand clones, around 87% of them singletons. Sequenced material: PBMCs or T cells enriched from blood (not recorded which). These receptors were collected from a woman in her fifties or sixties who had recovered from COVID-19.

The DNA of the CDR3 is TGTGCCAGCAGTGATGAAAGGGGATCGGGGGCCAACGTCCTGACTTTC. Protein sequence: CASSDERGSGANVLTF. The V call is TRBV6-1, the J call TRBJ2-6; the D gene is possibly TRBD1 (5 bases). CDR1 and CDR2 from the germline V gene are MNHNS and SASEGT. The CDR3 covers 16 residues. V was shortened by 3 bases and J by 4 bases, with 13 bases between the two germline ends.

The chain links TRBV28 to TRBJ2-1; TRBD2 is a possible D gene (5 bases). Germline CDR1 MDHEN, CDR2 SYDVKM. The V gene lost 4 bases and the J gene lost 10 bases, with 23 bases spanning the gap. This CDR3 has 16 amino acids. The chain's CDR3 is CASSSAAEAGQNEQFF. The CDR3 DNA reads TGTGCCAGCAGTTCCGCGGCGGAGGCAGGCCAAAACGAGCAGTTCTTC.

The chain joins TRBV7-2 to TRBJ2-7; 10 bases fit TRBD1. V shed 0 bases and J 5 bases; nucleotides not matched to a gene: 4. CDR1 and CDR2 from the germline V gene are SGHTA and FQGNSA. The CDR3 spans 15 residues. The CDR3 sequence: CASSLATGGFNEQYF. CDR3 DNA sequence: TGTGCCAGCAGCTTAGCGACAGGGGGCTTCAACGAGCAGTACTTC.

This chain uses TRBV2 with TRBJ2-7; D perhaps matches TRBD1 (5 bases). CDR3 length: 13 amino acids. The V end lost 3 bases, the J end lost 5 bases, and 11 bases lay between the germline ends. Germline V gene sequence: CDR1 SNHLY, CDR2 FYNNEI. The CDR3 coding sequence is TGTGCCAGCAGTGATGGGGCGCCCGACGAGCAGTACTTC. Residues: CASSDGAPDEQYF.

The CDR3 protein is CASSQDAATRMNTEAFF. DNA of the CDR3: TGTGCCAGCAGCCAAGACGCGGCCACCCGCATGAACACTGAAGCTTTCTTT. The V and J genes are TRBV14 and TRBJ1-1; D not certain. The CDR3 covers 17 residues. The germline CDR1 and CDR2 sequences are SGHDN and FVKESK. Trimming stripped 0 bases from V and 0 bases from J, with 14 bases between.